These 28 T cell receptor beta chains were sequenced from one sample in a study of OX40 agonist ivuxolimab in advanced cancers. Profiling relied on immunoSEQ multiplex PCR, and the TCRdb table lists in-frame clones only, not all of them. Of tens of thousands of clones in the sample, around 90% were seen once. The sequencing here drew on CD4+ or CD8+ T cells sorted from blood, taken in a trial of the OX40 agonist ivuxolimab. These receptors were obtained from an adult with an advanced solid tumor such as melanoma, head and neck, liver or kidney cancer.

The CDR3 reads CATRRRTDTGYTF. CDR3 coding DNA: TGTGCCACCCGGAGGCGGACCGACACCGGCTACACCTTC. The chain links TRBV6-1 to TRBJ1-2; D unclear. Per germline, CDR1 MNHNS and CDR2 SASEGT. The V end was cut by 10 bases, the J end by 8 bases, with 20 bases between. There are 13 residues in the CDR3.

This clone was seen only once. The rearrangement links TRBV30 to TRBJ1-1, with D hard to call. With 0 bases removed from V and 5 bases from J, the gap between germline ends came to 4 bases. Germline CDR1 GTSNPN, CDR2 SVGIG (reference sequence). This CDR3 spans 11 amino acids. In DNA form, the CDR3 reads TGTGCCTGGAGTGTAGGGACTGAAGCTTTCTTT. Encoded protein: CAWSVGTEAFF.

The chain joins TRBV14 to TRBJ2-1; TRBD2 aligns across 7 bases. Germline CDR1 and CDR2: SGHDN and FVKESK. The length of the CDR3 is 12 residues. J gave up 8 bases and V 2 bases, and 0 bases lay outside the gene matches. The CDR3 loop is CASSQSGDEQFF. CDR3 nucleotides: TGTGCCAGCAGCCAAAGCGGGGATGAGCAGTTCTTC.

This chain connects TRBV29-1 to TRBJ1-4; no clear D gene. This CDR3 spans 12 amino acids. Per germline, CDR1 SQVTM and CDR2 ANQGSEA. V was clipped by 5 bases and J by 7 bases, with 11 bases between them. The CDR3 nucleotides read TGCAGCGTTTGGGTGGAGAGTGAAAAACTGTTTTTT. Translated: CSVWVESEKLFF. The full variable domain, its missing parts supplied by reference TRBV29-1 and TRBJ1-4, is SAVISQKPSRDICQRGTSLTIQCQVDSQVTMMFWYRQQPGQSLTLIATANQGSEATYESGFVIDKFPISRPNLTFSTLTVSNMSPEDSSIYLCSVWVESEKLFFGSGTQLSVL.

The chain employs TRBV18 and TRBJ1-3; D is possibly TRBD1 (5 bases). V was shortened by 0 bases and J by 5 bases, with 11 bases between the two germline ends. This CDR3 contains 15 residues. Germline V lookup: CDR1 KGHSH, CDR2 LQKENI. In nucleotides, the CDR3 is TGTGCCAGCTCACCACCAACAGGTGTCCGAAACACCATATATTTT. Residues: CASSPPTGVRNTIYF.

The chain couples TRBV6-5 to TRBJ2-7; 10 bases agree with TRBD2. Looked up from germline, CDR1 is MNHEY and CDR2 is SVGAGI. The V segment lost 5 bases and the J segment 0 bases; nucleotides outside the gene matches: 4. The CDR3 is 15 amino acids. DNA of the CDR3: TGTGCCAGCAGTCCCCGGACTAGCGGCTCCTACGAGCAGTACTTC. Translation gives CASSPRTSGSYEQYF.

The V gene is TRBV11-2, the J gene TRBJ2-3, with D perhaps TRBD2 (6 bases). Germline CDR1 SGHAT, CDR2 FQNNGV. The ends were cut back, 4 bases at V and 2 bases at J, with 16 bases in the middle. The CDR3 is 16 residues long. In DNA form, the CDR3 reads TGTGCCAGCAGCTCAAACATCGGGACTCCCACAGATACGCAGTATTTT. It yields the protein CASSSNIGTPTDTQYF.

The chain employs TRBV6-5 and TRBJ2-2; D unclear. The ends were cut back, 2 bases at V and 3 bases at J, with 13 bases in the middle. This CDR3 spans 16 amino acids. From germline, CDR1 is MNHEY and CDR2 SVGAGI. The CDR3 DNA is TGTGCCAGCAGTTACAAAGTTACGCGAGACACCGGGGAGCTGTTTTTT. This encodes CASSYKVTRDTGELFF.

Remarks on this clone: At one boundary the junction diverges from the germline segment, which might be a read error. The DNA of the CDR3 is TGTGCCAGCAGCTTGGGTGCGGGAGGCTTCACCGGAGAGCTGTTTTTT. It yields the protein CASSLGAGGFTGELFF. J is TRBJ2-2 and V is TRBV5-4; 8 bases align to TRBD2. CDR1 and CDR2 (germline): SGHNT, YYREEE (reference sequence). The CDR3 loop spans 16 amino acids.

This clone appeared once. The genes are TRBV21-1 and TRBJ2-7; no check of the table's D call, TRBD1, against the DNA was made. TRBV21-1 is reported as a pseudogene. The CDR3 consists of 16 residues. The CDR3 region is CASNIGGDSFSYEQYF. The CDR3 DNA sequence: TGTGCCAGCAACATTGGAGGGGACAGCTTCTCCTACGAGCAGTACTTC.

This chain joins TRBV15 and TRBJ1-2, with D tentatively TRBD1 (5 bases). The V gene lost 5 bases and the J gene lost 4 bases, with 11 bases spanning the gap. The CDR3 length is 13 residues. The V gene's germline CDR1 is LNHNV and CDR2 YYDKDF (reference sequence). The DNA of the CDR3 is TGTGCCACCAGCCCCCCCGGGGGCTATGGCTACACCTTC. This translates into CATSPPGGYGYTF.

The rearrangement links TRBV18 to TRBJ2-5, with D hard to call. The CDR3 consists of 14 residues. The V and J ends lost 5 bases and 2 bases respectively, with 12 bases between them. Germline values: CDR1 KGHSH, CDR2 LQKENI. The CDR3 DNA reads as TGTGCCAGCTCAGCTTTTATTATGCAAGAGACCCAGTACTTC. This translates into CASSAFIMQETQYF.

Notes on this clone: A read error may account for a junction end that differs from germline. V is TRBV7-7 and J is TRBJ2-5; 8 bases align to TRBD1. Germline-derived CDR1 and CDR2 are SSHAT and FNYEAQ (reference sequence). The CDR3 contains 13 residues. Here the CDR3 reads CASSRQGTETQYF. CDR3 in DNA: TGTGCTAGCAGCCGACAGGGGACAGAGACCCAGTACTTC.

V usage is TRBV5-1 and J usage is TRBJ2-1; 7 bases map to TRBD1. Germline V gene sequence: CDR1 SGHRS, CDR2 YFSETQ. The V and J ends lost 4 bases and 2 bases, in that order; junction bases with no gene match: 6. The CDR3 has 15 amino acids. The CDR3 DNA reads TGCGCCAGCAGCGCCGCCGGGACAGCCTACAATGAGCAGTTCTTC. This codes for CASSAAGTAYNEQFF.

The rearrangement links TRBV2 to TRBJ1-5, with D unresolved. The CDR3 sequence is 13 residues long. Germline V gene lookup returns CDR1 SNHLY and CDR2 FYNNEI. V lost 6 bases and J 11 bases, leaving 17 bases between the germline ends. The CDR3 bases are TGTGCCAGCAGCTCCGATGTGGATCGCTCCCAGCATTTT. Its protein is CASSSDVDRSQHF. The full variable domain, completed using reference TRBV2 and TRBJ1-5, is EPEVTQTPSHQVTQMGQEVILRCVPISNHLYFYWYRQILGQKVEFLVSFYNNEISEKSEIFDDQFSVERPDGSNFTLKIRSTKLEDSAMYFCASSSDVDRSQHFGDGTRLSIL.

The chain combines TRBV27 with TRBJ2-5; TRBD2 aligns across 14 bases. This CDR3 has 17 residues. Germline loops: CDR1 MNHEY, CDR2 SMNVEV (reference sequence). The ends lost 4 bases at V and 3 bases at J; junction bases unmatched: 7. The CDR3 spells CASSSGTSGSGKETQYF. CDR3 sequence (DNA): TGTGCCAGCAGTTCCGGGACTAGCGGGAGTGGGAAAGAGACCCAGTACTTC.

The rearrangement links TRBV6-5 to TRBJ1-1; tentatively, D is TRBD1 (6 bases). The ends were cut back, 6 bases at V and 5 bases at J, with 19 bases in the middle. The V gene's germline CDR1 is MNHEY and CDR2 SVGAGI. This CDR3 comprises 15 residues. CDR3: CASSVNSGGGTEAFF. The CDR3 DNA sequence: TGTGCCAGCAGCGTCAACAGCGGGGGCGGAACTGAAGCTTTCTTT.

The chain is built from TRBV27 and TRBJ1-6; maybe TRBD1 (5 bases). CDR1 is MNHEY, CDR2 SMNVEV, per germline (reference sequence). The length of the CDR3 is 13 residues. V dropped 7 bases and J dropped 5 bases, with 9 bases sitting between them. The CDR3 here is CASTGTHNSPLHF. As DNA, the CDR3 is TGTGCCAGCACAGGGACCCATAATTCACCCCTCCACTTT.

The J gene is TRBJ1-2, the V gene TRBV4-1; D is uncertain. Germline CDR1 reads MGHRA; CDR2 reads YSYEKL. The CDR3 totals 12 residues. V lost 2 bases to trimming and J lost 5 bases, with 6 bases between them. The CDR3 DNA reads as TGCGCCAGCAGCCAAACAGATTATGGCTACACCTTC. This codes for CASSQTDYGYTF.

This clone came up a few times. The V gene is TRBV7-8, the J gene TRBJ1-5; D not certain. Germline CDR1 and CDR2: SGHVS and FQNEAQ. V dropped 5 bases and J dropped 6 bases, with 11 bases sitting between them. The CDR3 has 13 residues. The CDR3 DNA sequence: TGTGCCAGCAGCCCCGGGGTTGCTCAGCCCCAGCATTTT. Amino acid sequence: CASSPGVAQPQHF.

V and J are TRBV18 and TRBJ1-1; the D is unclear. V shed 1 base and J shed 3 bases, with 6 bases lying between them. From germline, CDR1 is KGHSH and CDR2 LQKENI. CDR3 length: 13 residues. DNA for the CDR3: TGTGCCAGCTCACCACTTGGGGACACTGAAGCTTTCTTT. Translation gives CASSPLGDTEAFF.

This clone was counted a few times. The chain is built from TRBV29-1 and TRBJ1-3; D might be TRBD1 (5 bases). Germline CDR1 reads SQVTM; CDR2 reads ANQGSEA. Between the trimmed V and J ends, which lost 0 bases and 8 bases, there was a span of 8 bases. The CDR3 spans 12 residues. In DNA, the CDR3 is TGCAGCGTTGAAGATATGGGACACACCATATATTTT. As protein: CSVEDMGHTIYF.

The chain joins TRBV5-6 to TRBJ2-5; 15 bases map to TRBD2. The CDR3 length is 14 residues. The ends lost 4 bases at V and 11 bases at J; junction bases unmatched: 6. Germline V gene lookup returns CDR1 SGHDT and CDR2 YYEEEE. CDR3 bases: TGTGCCAGCAGCCAGGGGACTAGCGGGAGGTCTCAGTACTTC. Translation: CASSQGTSGRSQYF.

The gene calls are TRBV4-1 and TRBJ2-1; 12 positions agree with TRBD2. CDR1 and CDR2 from the germline V gene are MGHRA and YSYEKL. Unmatched junction bases numbered 7, after V lost 0 bases and J lost 7 bases. The CDR3 spans 17 residues. CDR3 sequence reads: CASSQDLRLAGGNEQFF. As DNA, the CDR3 is TGCGCCAGCAGCCAAGATCTCAGGCTAGCGGGAGGGAATGAGCAGTTCTTC.

The rearrangement uses TRBV19 and TRBJ2-3; no definite D call. The V and J ends lost 8 bases and 2 bases respectively, with 8 bases between them. The CDR3 sequence is 12 residues long. Germline V gene data show CDR1 as LNHDA and CDR2 as SQIVND (reference sequence). CDR3 bases: TGTGCCAGTGGCTGGAACACAGATACGCAGTATTTT. Translating it yields CASGWNTDTQYF.

The J gene is TRBJ2-7, the V gene TRBV6-1, with 10 positions matching TRBD2. Germline assignment: CDR1 MNHNS and CDR2 SASEGT. The CDR3 is made up of 16 amino acids. The ends lost 3 bases at V and 4 bases at J; junction bases unmatched: 9. The CDR3 DNA is TGTGCCAGCAGTGACCGGGGCCGAGCGGGAGGGTACGAGCAGTACTTC. Translated: CASSDRGRAGGYEQYF.

The V call is TRBV30, the J call TRBJ2-2, with D perhaps TRBD1 (6 bases). CDR3 length: 14 amino acids. Between the trimmed V and J ends, which lost 3 bases and 1 base, there was a span of 9 bases. Per the germline V gene, CDR1 is GTSNPN and CDR2 is SVGIG (reference sequence). CDR3 region: CAWRATGNTGELFF. CDR3 nucleotide sequence: TGTGCCTGGAGGGCGACAGGGAACACCGGGGAGCTGTTTTTT.

This chain links TRBV7-2 with TRBJ2-1, with 9 bases fitting TRBD1. This CDR3 region has 15 residues. Unmatched junction bases numbered 6, after V lost 4 bases and J lost 5 bases. The germline V gene has CDR1 SGHTA and CDR2 FQGNSA. The CDR3 nucleotides read TGTGCCAGCAGCTACAGACAGGGGGACGACAATGAGCAGTTCTTC. Amino acid sequence: CASSYRQGDDNEQFF.